The clone carrying this T cell receptor beta chain has a handful of counts. Trimming cost V 6 bases and J 8 bases, with 14 bases left between them. Germline V gene sequence: CDR1 SGHAT, CDR2 FQNNGV. The CDR3 is 13 amino acids. The data belong to a study of read filtering for tumor transcriptome and immune sequencing. Study details: DNase treatment preceded whole-transcriptome library preparation.

This library used approximately 370 ng RNA and molecular barcoded adaptors spanning alpha/delta and beta/gamma chains. TCRdb independently ran MiXCR on the reads; one entry per CDR3 protein. The sample gives about 15,000 distinct CDR3 sequences, roughly 22% of which show up once; around 84% is in the top ten. The source of this sequence is a donor over 35 with multiple myeloma. The sequenced material came from a population of CD138-negative cells sorted from bone marrow. The J gene is TRBJ2-1, the V gene TRBV11-2, with unresolved D. This chain's CDR3 is CASSLSQVYEQFF. The DNA for the CDR3 is TGTGCCAGCAGTTTAAGCCAGGTCTATGAGCAGTTCTTC.